The 30 T cell receptor beta chains in this list originate from one sample, sequenced in a study of blood T cell repertoires in COVID-19. Data came from immunoSEQ multiplex PCR; TCRdb stores just in-frame clones and leaves some out. Among about 110,000 clones listed, roughly 80% were seen once. Sequencing used peripheral blood. These receptors were obtained from an older woman with acute or convalescent COVID-19.

The chain employs TRBV27 and TRBJ1-5, with 7 bases matching TRBD1. Germline V gives CDR1 MNHEY, CDR2 SMNVEV (reference sequence). J lost 2 bases, V lost 6 bases, and 4 bases had no gene match. The CDR3 contains 14 residues. The CDR3 loop is CASRRQGGNQPQHF. The CDR3 DNA is TGTGCCAGCAGGCGACAGGGTGGCAATCAGCCCCAGCATTTT.

This clone showed up just once. The chain combines TRBV19 with TRBJ2-2; 7 positions agree with TRBD2. The V gene's germline CDR1 is LNHDA and CDR2 SQIVND (reference sequence). The CDR3 is 14 amino acids. After removal of 6 bases from V and 1 base from J, the junction contained 2 bases not matched to a gene. CDR3 protein: CASRAGENTGELFF. In DNA form, the CDR3 reads TGTGCCAGTAGGGCGGGGGAGAACACCGGGGAGCTGTTTTTT.

V gene TRBV7-2 combines with J gene TRBJ2-2; a possible D gene is TRBD1 (5 bases). Per germline, CDR1 SGHTA and CDR2 FQGNSA. The CDR3 sequence is 14 residues long. Trimming removed 5 bases at V and 2 bases at J, with 9 bases between. The CDR3 coding sequence is TGTGCCAGCAGCGTCAGGGTCAACACCGGGGAGCTGTTTTTT. This codes for CASSVRVNTGELFF. The complete variable domain, with remaining parts taken from reference TRBV7-2 and TRBJ2-2, reads GAGVSQSPSNKVTEKGKDVELRCDPISGHTALYWYRQSLGQGLEFLIYFQGNSAPDKSGLPSDRFSAERTGGSVSTLTIQRTQQEDSAVYLCASSVRVNTGELFFGEGSRLTVL.

V usage is TRBV18 and J usage is TRBJ2-1; 9 nucleotides agree with TRBD1. V was clipped by 3 bases and J by 7 bases; unmatched bases: 7. Germline values: CDR1 KGHSH, CDR2 LQKENI. The CDR3 consists of 15 residues. CDR3 in amino acids: CASSPPGTGSNEQFF. CDR3 DNA sequence: TGTGCCAGCTCACCTCCCGGGACAGGGTCGAATGAGCAGTTCTTC.

The rearrangement uses TRBV5-1 and TRBJ2-1; D is undetermined. Between the trimmed V and J ends, which lost 0 bases and 1 base, there was a span of 8 bases. Germline assignment: CDR1 SGHRS and CDR2 YFSETQ. The CDR3 totals 15 residues. The DNA for the CDR3 is TGCGCCAGCAGCTTGGCGAGCGTTTCCTACAATGAGCAGTTCTTC. Protein: CASSLASVSYNEQFF.

The chain couples TRBV5-1 to TRBJ1-2; D gene ambiguous. The CDR3 consists of 13 residues. Trimming stripped 0 bases from V and 2 bases from J, with 5 bases between. Per the germline V gene, CDR1 is SGHRS and CDR2 is YFSETQ. The CDR3 sequence is CASSLERNYGYTF. The CDR3 nucleotides are TGCGCCAGCAGCTTGGAACGGAACTATGGCTACACCTTC. Full variable domain (outside the CDR3, taken from reference TRBV5-1 and TRBJ1-2): KAGVTQTPRYLIKTRGQQVTLSCSPISGHRSVSWYQQTPGQGLQFLFEYFSETQRNKGNFPGRFSGRQFSNSRSEMNVSTLELGDSALYLCASSLERNYGYTFGSGTRLTVV.

The CDR3 DNA reads TGTGCCAGCTCACCACGACAGGGGATAAACACTGAAGCTTTCTTT. Protein product: CASSPRQGINTEAFF. The chain uses TRBV18 and TRBJ1-1, with TRBD1 identical over 8 bases. The germline gives CDR1 KGHSH, CDR2 LQKENI. Trimming cost V 1 base and J 2 bases; bases outside gene matches: 3. The CDR3 has 15 amino acids.

Only a few counts were recorded for this clone. The chain is built from TRBV2 and TRBJ2-5; no firm D call. V lost 6 bases, J lost 5 bases, and 16 bases lay in between. Per the germline V gene, CDR1 is SNHLY and CDR2 is FYNNEI. The CDR3 runs 14 residues. CDR3 region: CASRTRNKQETQYF. The CDR3 region has the DNA TGTGCCAGCAGGACAAGGAACAAGCAGGAGACCCAGTACTTC.

The V and J genes are TRBV4-1 and TRBJ1-6, with TRBD1 matching over 7 bases. The V gene end was trimmed by 8 bases and the J gene end by 6 bases; junction bases not matched to a gene: 10. The CDR3 loop spans 15 amino acids. Per germline, CDR1 MGHRA and CDR2 YSYEKL. The CDR3 sequence is CASRQGEVSNSPLHF. In DNA form, the CDR3 reads TGCGCCAGCCGGCAGGGGGAAGTCTCTAATTCACCCCTCCACTTT.

This clone came up once. CDR3 amino acids: CASTIVRGRDEQYF. Written as DNA, the CDR3 is TGTGCCAGCACAATAGTCAGGGGGCGCGACGAGCAGTACTTC. The J gene is TRBJ2-7, the V gene TRBV2; 8 nucleotides align to TRBD1. Germline CDR1 SNHLY, CDR2 FYNNEI. The CDR3 covers 14 residues. With 7 bases clipped from V and 5 bases from J, the junction kept 10 bases outside the gene matches. The whole variable domain, remainder taken from reference TRBV2 and TRBJ2-7, is EPEVTQTPSHQVTQMGQEVILRCVPISNHLYFYWYRQILGQKVEFLVSFYNNEISEKSEIFDDQFSVERPDGSNFTLKIRSTKLEDSAMYFCASTIVRGRDEQYFGPGTRLTVT.

The chain combines TRBV4-3 with TRBJ2-7; D is unresolved. Germline CDR1 is LGHNA and CDR2 is YSLEER. The V gene lost 0 bases and the J gene lost 6 bases, with 18 bases spanning the gap. The CDR3 runs 16 residues. The CDR3 loop is CASSQDSTSEWFEQYF. The DNA for the CDR3 is TGCGCCAGCAGCCAAGATTCTACTTCTGAATGGTTCGAGCAGTACTTC.

V is TRBV19 and J is TRBJ1-1; D ambiguous. There are 11 residues in the CDR3. Germline V gene sequence: CDR1 LNHDA, CDR2 SQIVND (reference sequence). The V and J ends lost 10 bases and 3 bases respectively, with 9 bases between them. This CDR3 reads CATFPHTEAFF. DNA for the CDR3: TGTGCCACTTTCCCCCACACTGAAGCTTTCTTT. The full variable domain, rest sourced from reference TRBV19 and TRBJ1-1, is DGGITQSPKYLFRKEGQNVTLSCEQNLNHDAMYWYRQDPGQGLRLIYYSQIVNDFQKGDIAEGYSVSREKKESFPLTVTSAQKNPTAFYLCATFPHTEAFFGQGTRLTVV.

The CDR3 sequence is CASSLGASGARETQYF. Here the CDR3 DNA reads TGTGCCAGCAGCCTTGGGGCTAGCGGGGCCCGAGAGACCCAGTACTTC. The V call is TRBV7-9, the J call TRBJ2-5, with 9 positions matching TRBD2. V lost 5 bases, J lost 4 bases, and 11 bases stayed unmatched. The CDR3 covers 16 residues. Germline V gene data show CDR1 as SEHNR and CDR2 as FQNEAQ (reference sequence).

The chain links TRBV5-1 to TRBJ1-4, with D hard to call. Germline CDR1 is SGHRS and CDR2 is YFSETQ. V was shortened by 2 bases and J by 8 bases, with 25 bases between the two germline ends. The CDR3 runs to 18 residues. CDR3 sequence (DNA): TGCGCCAGCAGCTTTGACGAGCAGAGCGGTATCTTCAGAGAAAAACTGTTTTTT. Its translation is CASSFDEQSGIFREKLFF.

This CDR3 reads CASSLGTAQLFGYTF. The CDR3 DNA follows: TGCGCCAGCAGCCTGGGGACAGCCCAACTATTTGGCTACACCTTC. The chain combines TRBV5-1 with TRBJ1-2, with TRBD1 matching over 7 bases. Germline lookup yields CDR1 SGHRS and CDR2 YFSETQ. V was clipped by 4 bases and J by 7 bases; unmatched bases: 13. This CDR3 has 15 residues. Using reference TRBV5-1 and TRBJ1-2 for the parts outside the CDR3, the full variable domain is KAGVTQTPRYLIKTRGQQVTLSCSPISGHRSVSWYQQTPGQGLQFLFEYFSETQRNKGNFPGRFSGRQFSNSRSEMNVSTLELGDSALYLCASSLGTAQLFGYTFGSGTRLTVV.

The chain carries TRBV24-1 and TRBJ2-3; TRBD2 is a possible D gene (6 bases). Trimming removed 3 bases from V and 0 bases from J, with 6 bases in between. The CDR3 consists of 14 residues. Looked up from germline, CDR1 is KGHDR and CDR2 is SFDVKD. CDR3 coding DNA: TGTGCCACCAGTGATGGGACTAGCACAGATACGCAGTATTTT. It codes for CATSDGTSTDTQYF.

This clone has only a few counts. The chain joins TRBV28 to TRBJ1-6; 7 nucleotides align to TRBD1. CDR3 length equals 17 residues. The V gene end was trimmed by 4 bases and the J gene end by 7 bases; junction bases not matched to a gene: 13. CDR1 MDHEN and CDR2 SYDVKM come from the germline V gene. The CDR3 sequence: CASSYQPGGPNNSPLHF. In nucleotides, the CDR3 is TGTGCCAGCAGTTACCAACCAGGGGGGCCGAACAATTCACCCCTCCACTTT.

V gene TRBV15 combines with J gene TRBJ1-1; perhaps TRBD1 as D (6 bases). The CDR3 contains 14 residues. Germline V lookup: CDR1 LNHNV, CDR2 YYDKDF (reference sequence). V lost 4 bases and J 0 bases, leaving 9 bases between the germline ends. The CDR3 protein is CATSITGLNTEAFF. CDR3 sequence (DNA): TGTGCCACCAGCATTACAGGGTTGAACACTGAAGCTTTCTTT.

The chain links TRBV9 to TRBJ2-2, with 10 bases identical to TRBD2. With 4 bases clipped from V and 7 bases from J, the junction kept 4 bases outside the gene matches. Germline values: CDR1 SGDLS, CDR2 YYNGEE. The CDR3 is 14 residues long. The CDR3 region is CASSLRTSGGELFF. In nucleotides, the CDR3 is TGTGCCAGCAGCTTGAGGACTAGCGGCGGGGAGCTGTTTTTT.

This clone was counted a few times. The chain carries TRBV5-1 and TRBJ1-5, with TRBD1 as a possible D gene (5 bases). Germline V gene data show CDR1 as SGHRS and CDR2 as YFSETQ. The V end lost 4 bases, the J end lost 4 bases, and 18 bases lay between the germline ends. The CDR3 runs 16 residues. For the CDR3, the DNA is TGCGCCAGCAGCCCGGATGGGGCGGGGCAGAATCAGCCCCAGCATTTT. This encodes CASSPDGAGQNQPQHF.

This chain uses TRBV4-1 with TRBJ2-2; possibly TRBD2 for D (6 bases). The germline gives CDR1 MGHRA, CDR2 YSYEKL. The CDR3 is 15 residues long. The germline V and J ends were trimmed by 3 bases and 6 bases, with 14 bases remaining between them. This CDR3 is CASSQEASVAGELFF. The CDR3 bases are TGCGCCAGCAGCCAGGAGGCTAGCGTCGCCGGGGAGCTGTTTTTT.

The chain employs TRBV7-2 and TRBJ1-2, with a tentative D call TRBD1 (6 bases). The germline V gene has CDR1 SGHTA and CDR2 FQGNSA. The length of the CDR3 is 13 residues. The V gene lost 2 bases and the J gene lost 7 bases, with 11 bases spanning the gap. The CDR3 DNA follows: TGTGCCAGCAGCTTAAACAGGGAGAGTGGCTACACCTTC. Encoded protein: CASSLNRESGYTF.

The V gene is TRBV27, the J gene TRBJ2-7, with a weak D call TRBD1 (6 bases). CDR1 and CDR2 from the germline V gene are MNHEY and SMNVEV (reference sequence). This CDR3 spans 14 amino acids. Trimming shortened V by 6 bases and J by 10 bases, and 22 bases separated the two germline ends. The CDR3 DNA follows: TGTGCCAGCAGCCGAACCGGGACAAAAGTAAAACAGTACTTC. Its translation: CASSRTGTKVKQYF.

The J gene is TRBJ1-4, the V gene TRBV30; TRBD1 might be the D (6 bases). The CDR3 covers 13 residues. CDR1 is GTSNPN, CDR2 SVGIG, per germline (reference sequence). V lost 4 bases, J lost 7 bases, and 13 bases lay in between. The CDR3 loop reads CAWNTGPVEKLFF. The CDR3 DNA follows: TGTGCCTGGAATACAGGGCCGGTTGAAAAACTGTTTTTT.

This clone has just a few counts. This sequence joins TRBV24-1 and TRBJ1-1, with TRBD1 matching over 7 bases. This CDR3 is 14 amino acids long. CDR1 is KGHDR and CDR2 is SFDVKD in the germline V gene. V was clipped by 2 bases and J by 4 bases; unmatched bases: 3. CDR3 region: CATSDSGQFTEAFF. CDR3 in DNA: TGTGCCACCAGTGATTCGGGACAGTTCACTGAAGCTTTCTTT.

This rearrangement joins TRBV18 to TRBJ1-5, with D uncertain. Germline lookup yields CDR1 KGHSH and CDR2 LQKENI. The V gene lost 4 bases and the J gene lost 0 bases, with 4 bases spanning the gap. The CDR3 covers 13 residues. CDR3: CASSLGSNQPQHF. The DNA of the CDR3 is TGTGCCAGCTCACTCGGTAGCAATCAGCCCCAGCATTTT.

This rearrangement joins TRBV24-1 to TRBJ2-5; 9 positions match TRBD1. The germline gives CDR1 KGHDR, CDR2 SFDVKD. This CDR3 has 15 amino acids. V lost 3 bases, J lost 5 bases, and 6 bases stayed unmatched. The CDR3 DNA reads as TGTGCCACCAGTGATACCAACAGGGGGCAGGAGACCCAGTACTTC. It codes for CATSDTNRGQETQYF.

The chain joins TRBV5-4 to TRBJ2-1, with TRBD2 matching over 14 bases. V shed 2 bases and J 8 bases; nucleotides not matched to a gene: 6. The CDR3 consists of 16 residues. Germline V gene sequence: CDR1 SGHNT, CDR2 YYREEE (reference sequence). CDR3: CASSLPGLAGEDEQFF. Here the CDR3 DNA reads TGTGCCAGCAGCTTACCGGGACTAGCGGGGGAAGATGAGCAGTTCTTC.

The V gene is TRBV2, the J gene TRBJ1-2; maybe TRBD1 (5 bases). The germline V gene has CDR1 SNHLY and CDR2 FYNNEI. With 0 bases removed from V and 7 bases from J, the gap between germline ends came to 9 bases. The CDR3 runs to 13 residues. In DNA form, the CDR3 reads TGTGCCAGCAGTGAAGCGCTCAGGGCTGGCTACACCTTC. Translation gives CASSEALRAGYTF.

The V gene is TRBV3-1 (or the pseudogene TRBV3-2), the J gene TRBJ1-2; 7 bases line up with TRBD1. CDR3 length equals 15 residues. Germline lookup yields CDR1 LGHDT and CDR2 YNNKEL (reference sequence). V was pared by 4 bases and J by 8 bases, with 13 bases of the junction left unmatched. The CDR3 DNA is TGTGCCAGCAGCCGCAGACAGGGAGAGGCAAAAGGCTACACCTTC. This codes for CASSRRQGEAKGYTF.